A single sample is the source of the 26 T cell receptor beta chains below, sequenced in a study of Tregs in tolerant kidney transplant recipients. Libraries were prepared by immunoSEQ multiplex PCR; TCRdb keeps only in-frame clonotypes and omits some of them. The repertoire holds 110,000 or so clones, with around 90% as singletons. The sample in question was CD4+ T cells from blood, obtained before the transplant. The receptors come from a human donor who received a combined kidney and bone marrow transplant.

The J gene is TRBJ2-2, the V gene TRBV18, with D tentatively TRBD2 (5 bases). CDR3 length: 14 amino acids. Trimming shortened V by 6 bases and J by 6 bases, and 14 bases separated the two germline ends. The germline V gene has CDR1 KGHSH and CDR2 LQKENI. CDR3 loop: CASSLSLEAGELFF. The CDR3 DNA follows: TGTGCCAGCTCCCTCTCACTAGAGGCCGGGGAGCTGTTTTTT.

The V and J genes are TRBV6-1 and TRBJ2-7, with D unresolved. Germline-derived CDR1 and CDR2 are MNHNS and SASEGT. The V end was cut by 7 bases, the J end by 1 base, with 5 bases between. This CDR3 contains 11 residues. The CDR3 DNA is TGTGCCAGCATCCGGTCCTACGAGCAGTACTTC. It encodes CASIRSYEQYF.

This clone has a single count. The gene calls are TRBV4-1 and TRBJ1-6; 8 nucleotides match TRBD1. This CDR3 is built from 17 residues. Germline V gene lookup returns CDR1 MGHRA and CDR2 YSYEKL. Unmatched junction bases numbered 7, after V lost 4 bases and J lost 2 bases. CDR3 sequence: CASSRGDRTTYNSPLHF. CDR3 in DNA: TGCGCCAGCAGCCGAGGGGACAGGACAACCTATAATTCACCCCTCCACTTT.

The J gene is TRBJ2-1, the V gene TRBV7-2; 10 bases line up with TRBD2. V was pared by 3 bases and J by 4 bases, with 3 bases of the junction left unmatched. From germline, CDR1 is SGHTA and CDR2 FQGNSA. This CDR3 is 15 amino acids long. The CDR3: CASSFQRGGYNEQFF. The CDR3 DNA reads TGTGCCAGCAGCTTTCAGCGGGGGGGGTACAATGAGCAGTTCTTC.

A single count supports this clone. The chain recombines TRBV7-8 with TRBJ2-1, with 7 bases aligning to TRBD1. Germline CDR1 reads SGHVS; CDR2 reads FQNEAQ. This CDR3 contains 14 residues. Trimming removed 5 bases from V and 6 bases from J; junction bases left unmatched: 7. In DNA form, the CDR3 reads TGTGCCAGCAGCCTTAGGGGGACAGCCAATGAGCAGTTCTTC. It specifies CASSLRGTANEQFF.

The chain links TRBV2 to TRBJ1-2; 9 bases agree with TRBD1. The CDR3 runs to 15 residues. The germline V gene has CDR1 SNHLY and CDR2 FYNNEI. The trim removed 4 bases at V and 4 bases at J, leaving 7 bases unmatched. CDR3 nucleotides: TGTGCCAGCAGTGCCGGACAGGGGATGGGCTATGGCTACACCTTC. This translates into CASSAGQGMGYGYTF. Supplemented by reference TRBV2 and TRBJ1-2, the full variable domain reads EPEVTQTPSHQVTQMGQEVILRCVPISNHLYFYWYRQILGQKVEFLVSFYNNEISEKSEIFDDQFSVERPDGSNFTLKIRSTKLEDSAMYFCASSAGQGMGYGYTFGSGTRLTVV.

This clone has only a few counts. The CDR3 sequence: CASGLVGALQQYF. The CDR3 nucleotides read TGTGCTAGTGGTTTGGTAGGGGCGCTCCAGCAGTACTTC. V gene TRBV12-5 combines with J gene TRBJ2-7, with D possibly TRBD1 on 5 matching bases. There are 13 residues in the CDR3. The germline gives CDR1 LGHNT, CDR2 FRNRAP. The V end lost 0 bases, the J end lost 8 bases, and 11 bases lay between the germline ends.

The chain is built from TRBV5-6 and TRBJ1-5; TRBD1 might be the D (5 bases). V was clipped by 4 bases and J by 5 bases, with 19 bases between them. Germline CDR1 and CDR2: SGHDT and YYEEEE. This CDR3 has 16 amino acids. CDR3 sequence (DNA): TGTGCCAGCAGCCCCGGTAGGGGCGCGCCCCATCAGCCCCAGCATTTT. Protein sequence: CASSPGRGAPHQPQHF.

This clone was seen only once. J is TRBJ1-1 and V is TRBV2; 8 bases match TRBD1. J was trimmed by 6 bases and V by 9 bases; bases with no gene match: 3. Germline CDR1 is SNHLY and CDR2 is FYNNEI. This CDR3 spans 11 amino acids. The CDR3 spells CASRTGPEAFF. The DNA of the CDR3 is TGTGCCAGTAGGACAGGGCCTGAAGCTTTCTTT.

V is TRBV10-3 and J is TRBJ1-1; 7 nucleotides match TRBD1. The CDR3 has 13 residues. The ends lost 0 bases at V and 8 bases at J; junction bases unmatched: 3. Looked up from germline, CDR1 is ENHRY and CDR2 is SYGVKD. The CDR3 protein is CAISESGGGEAFF. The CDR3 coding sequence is TGTGCCATCAGTGAGTCAGGGGGCGGCGAAGCTTTCTTT.

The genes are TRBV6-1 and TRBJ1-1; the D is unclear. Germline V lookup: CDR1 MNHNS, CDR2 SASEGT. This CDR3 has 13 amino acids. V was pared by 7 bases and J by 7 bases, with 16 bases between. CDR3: CASNLGGKGEAFF. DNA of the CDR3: TGTGCCAGCAATCTGGGCGGGAAAGGTGAAGCTTTCTTT.

CDR3 residues: CASSGDRGAYEQYF. The CDR3 region has the DNA TGCGCCAGCAGCGGGGACAGGGGCGCCTACGAGCAGTACTTC. This chain connects TRBV5-1 to TRBJ2-7; 10 nucleotides align to TRBD1. This CDR3 comprises 14 residues. Germline CDR1 reads SGHRS; CDR2 reads YFSETQ. J lost 2 bases, V lost 4 bases, and 3 bases had no gene match.

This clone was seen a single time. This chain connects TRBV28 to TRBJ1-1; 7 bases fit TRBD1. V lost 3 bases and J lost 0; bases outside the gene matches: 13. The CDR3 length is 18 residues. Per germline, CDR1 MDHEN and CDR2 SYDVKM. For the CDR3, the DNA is TGTGCCAGCAGTTTTCTGGCCCCCGCCGGGACAGTGAACACTGAAGCTTTCTTT. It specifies CASSFLAPAGTVNTEAFF.

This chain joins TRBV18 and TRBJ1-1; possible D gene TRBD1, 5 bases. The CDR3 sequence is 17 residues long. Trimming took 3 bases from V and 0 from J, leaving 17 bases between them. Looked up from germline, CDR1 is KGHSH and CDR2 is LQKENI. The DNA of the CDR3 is TGTGCCAGCTCACCGGGGCGAGTGGGACTCATGAACACTGAAGCTTTCTTT. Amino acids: CASSPGRVGLMNTEAFF.

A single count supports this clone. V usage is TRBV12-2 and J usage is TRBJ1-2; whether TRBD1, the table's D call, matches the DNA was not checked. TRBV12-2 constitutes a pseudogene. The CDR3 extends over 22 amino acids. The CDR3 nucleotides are TGTGCAAGTCGCTTAGCGCTGCCACGCCCAATCTACAGGGTGTTCGTAGGCTATGGCTACACCTTC. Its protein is CASRLALPRPIYRVFVGYGYTF.

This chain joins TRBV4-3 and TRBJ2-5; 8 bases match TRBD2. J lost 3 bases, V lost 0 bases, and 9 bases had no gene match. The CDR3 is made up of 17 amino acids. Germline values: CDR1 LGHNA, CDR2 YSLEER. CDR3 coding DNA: TGCGCCAGCAGCCAAGAATTCGCCGGCGGGAGGAAAGAGACCCAGTACTTC. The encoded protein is CASSQEFAGGRKETQYF.

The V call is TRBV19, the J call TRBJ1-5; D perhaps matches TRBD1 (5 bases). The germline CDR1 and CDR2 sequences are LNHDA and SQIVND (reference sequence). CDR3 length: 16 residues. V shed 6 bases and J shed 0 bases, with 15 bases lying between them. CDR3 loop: CASSRRGDVSNQPQHF. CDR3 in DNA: TGTGCCAGTAGCCGACGGGGGGATGTTAGCAATCAGCCCCAGCATTTT.

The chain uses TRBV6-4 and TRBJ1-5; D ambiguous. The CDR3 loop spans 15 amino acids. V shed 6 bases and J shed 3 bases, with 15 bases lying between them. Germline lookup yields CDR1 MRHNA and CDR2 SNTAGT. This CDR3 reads CASSPDGSLNQPQHF. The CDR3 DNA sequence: TGTGCCAGCAGCCCCGACGGGAGCCTCAATCAGCCCCAGCATTTT.

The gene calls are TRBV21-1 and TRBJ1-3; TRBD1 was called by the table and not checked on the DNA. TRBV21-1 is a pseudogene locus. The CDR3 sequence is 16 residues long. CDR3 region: CASSGTGTYSGNTIYF. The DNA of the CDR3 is TGTGCCAGCAGTGGGACAGGGACCTACTCTGGAAACACCATATATTTT.

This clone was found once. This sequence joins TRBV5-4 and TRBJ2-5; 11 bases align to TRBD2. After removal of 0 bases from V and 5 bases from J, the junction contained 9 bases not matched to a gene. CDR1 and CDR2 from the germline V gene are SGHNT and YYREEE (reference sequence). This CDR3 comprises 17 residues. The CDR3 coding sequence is TGTGCCAGCAGCTTGGGCGCTAGCGGGGGGCCACGGGAGACCCAGTACTTC. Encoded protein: CASSLGASGGPRETQYF.

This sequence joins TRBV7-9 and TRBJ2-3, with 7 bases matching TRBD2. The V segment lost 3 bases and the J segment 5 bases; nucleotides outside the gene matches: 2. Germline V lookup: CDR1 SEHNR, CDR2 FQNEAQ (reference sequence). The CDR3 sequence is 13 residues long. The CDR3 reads CASSFLAVDTQYF. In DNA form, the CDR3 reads TGTGCCAGCAGCTTCCTAGCGGTAGATACGCAGTATTTT.

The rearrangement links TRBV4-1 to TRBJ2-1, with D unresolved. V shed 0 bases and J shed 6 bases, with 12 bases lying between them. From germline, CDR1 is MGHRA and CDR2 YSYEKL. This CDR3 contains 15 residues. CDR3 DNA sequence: TGCGCCAGCAGCCAAGATCCAGTATTTCGCAATGAGCAGTTCTTC. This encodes CASSQDPVFRNEQFF.

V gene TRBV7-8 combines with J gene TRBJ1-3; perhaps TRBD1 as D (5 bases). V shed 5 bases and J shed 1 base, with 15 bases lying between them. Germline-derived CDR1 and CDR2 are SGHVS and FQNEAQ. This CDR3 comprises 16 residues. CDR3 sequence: CASSPMTAYSGNTIYF. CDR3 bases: TGTGCCAGCAGCCCGATGACAGCCTATTCTGGAAACACCATATATTTT.

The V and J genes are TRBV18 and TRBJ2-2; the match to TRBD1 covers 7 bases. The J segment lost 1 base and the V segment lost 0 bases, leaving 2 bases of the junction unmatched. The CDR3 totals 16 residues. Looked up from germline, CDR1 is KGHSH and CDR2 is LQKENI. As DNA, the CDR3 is TGTGCCAGCTCACCACCACAGGGGAGGAACACCGGGGAGCTGTTTTTT. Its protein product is CASSPPQGRNTGELFF.

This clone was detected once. The CDR3 nucleotides read TGTGCCAGCAGTATCTCCAGGGGAAATCAGCCCCAGCATTTT. Translating it yields CASSISRGNQPQHF. J is TRBJ1-5 and V is TRBV28; D is perhaps TRBD1 (6 bases). The CDR3 is 14 amino acids. Germline CDR1 and CDR2: MDHEN and SYDVKM. Trimming removed 5 bases at V and 4 bases at J, with 12 bases between.

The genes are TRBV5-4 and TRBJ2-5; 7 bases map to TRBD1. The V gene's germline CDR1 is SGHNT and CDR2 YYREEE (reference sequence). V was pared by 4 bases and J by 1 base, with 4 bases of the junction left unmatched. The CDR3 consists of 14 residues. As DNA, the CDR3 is TGTGCCAGCAGCGCCCGGGACAGCCAAGAGACCCAGTACTTC. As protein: CASSARDSQETQYF.